The present T cell receptor (beta chain) was sequenced within a study of shared clonotypes between healthy human individuals. In the study overall: With ages of 18 to 49, the donors were a couple of women and three men.

Only in-frame clones appear in the TCRdb table, and some are missing; sequencing was by immunoSEQ multiplex PCR. This sample carries about 990,000 clones, around 82% of them seen once, and the ten largest clones take roughly 0.57%. Germline assignment: CDR1 SGDLS and CDR2 YYNGEE. The V and J ends lost 3 bases and 7 bases respectively, with 14 bases between them. There are 13 residues in the CDR3. Study-wide points: Although depth was large, rarefaction showed that sequencing of the sorted subsets was incomplete. Unshared clonotypes carried lower generation probabilities than those common to all four donors.

About this clone: Its cognate antigen is unknown.

Sample: memory CD4+ T cells from PBMCs. Subset defined: CD45RA-negative fraction. This sequence was found in a man between 18 and 29 years old in good health. Some clones in this sample may be carry-over from other donors' samples. The chain combines TRBV9 with TRBJ2-7; D is unresolved. The chain's CDR3 is CASSAMDIGEQYF. The CDR3, as DNA: TGTGCCAGCAGCGCTATGGATATTGGGGAGCAGTACTTC.